The 19 T cell receptor beta chains listed next were all sequenced from one sample in a study of cytomegalovirus exposure and HLA in healthy donors. Amplification used 60 Vbeta primers and 13 Jbeta primers. The table came from immunoSEQ multiplex PCR; TCRdb's copy has only in-frame clones and leaves some out. The table records under 200,000 clones, approximately 71% of them present only once. Sequencing was carried out using PBMCs. All receptors derive from a man between 45 and 60 years old in good health and CMV-seronegative.

The V and J genes are TRBV6-5 and TRBJ2-5; 8 bases are a match to TRBD1. CDR3 length: 15 residues. Trimming cost V 2 bases and J 5 bases; bases outside gene matches: 7. In germline, CDR1 is MNHEY, CDR2 SVGAGI. CDR3 nucleotides: TGTGCCAGCAGTTACGGACAGGGCCGAGGGGAGACCCAGTACTTC. Amino acids: CASSYGQGRGETQYF.

The J gene is TRBJ2-7, the V gene TRBV28, with D possibly matching TRBD2 (7 bases). The CDR3 length is 12 residues. Trimming took 7 bases from V and 7 from J, leaving 14 bases between them. Germline lookup yields CDR1 MDHEN and CDR2 SYDVKM. In nucleotides, the CDR3 is TGTGCCAGCAACCCCAGGGGAGGGGAGCAGTACTTC. Residues: CASNPRGGEQYF.

The V and J genes are TRBV10-2 and TRBJ2-4, with D perhaps matching TRBD2 (5 bases). The CDR3 is 15 amino acids. Germline V gene data show CDR1 as WSHSY and CDR2 as SAAADI. Trimming took 6 bases from V and 1 from J, leaving 13 bases between them. CDR3 residues: CASRAGGAAKNIQYF. As DNA, the CDR3 is TGCGCCAGCAGGGCCGGAGGAGCGGCCAAAAACATTCAGTACTTC.

V is TRBV2 and J is TRBJ1-5, with a possible D match to TRBD1 (6 bases). Germline-derived CDR1 and CDR2 are SNHLY and FYNNEI. Trimming stripped 4 bases from V and 0 bases from J, with 10 bases between. The CDR3 sequence is 15 residues long. The CDR3 loop is CASSGGQTSNQPQHF. In DNA, the CDR3 is TGTGCCAGCAGTGGTGGACAGACTAGCAATCAGCCCCAGCATTTT.

The count of this clone is one. This chain uses TRBV7-9 with TRBJ1-6; TRBD1 aligns across 8 bases. Trimming removed 5 bases from V and 11 bases from J; junction bases left unmatched: 8. CDR3 length: 14 amino acids. Looked up from germline, CDR1 is SEHNR and CDR2 is FQNEAQ (reference sequence). The CDR3 DNA is TGTGCCAGCAGCGCGGACAGGGAAAGCGCACCCCTCCACTTT. This gives the protein CASSADRESAPLHF.

The V gene is TRBV7-2, the J gene TRBJ1-6; tentative D call: TRBD1 (6 bases). Trimming left V 5 bases short and J 8 bases short, with 16 bases between. CDR1 and CDR2 from the germline V gene are SGHTA and FQGNSA. The length of the CDR3 is 15 residues. This CDR3 reads CASSPGGPRDSPLHF. CDR3 nucleotides: TGTGCCAGCAGCCCGGGGGGGCCCAGGGATTCACCCCTCCACTTT.

The J gene is TRBJ2-1, the V gene TRBV5-1, with D perhaps TRBD1 (6 bases). Between the trimmed V and J ends, which lost 0 bases and 1 base, there was a span of 11 bases. Germline V lookup: CDR1 SGHRS, CDR2 YFSETQ. This CDR3 region has 16 residues. The CDR3 nucleotides read TGCGCCAGCAGCTTGGTGGTAACAGGGTCCTACAATGAGCAGTTCTTC. This sequence encodes CASSLVVTGSYNEQFF.

The count of this clone is one. V gene TRBV2 combines with J gene TRBJ1-1, with a weak D call TRBD1 (5 bases). Germline V gene data show CDR1 as SNHLY and CDR2 as FYNNEI. V lost 7 bases and J 3 bases, leaving 9 bases between the germline ends. This CDR3 is 12 amino acids long. In DNA form, the CDR3 reads TGTGCCAGCACGCAGGGTTACACTGAAGCTTTCTTT. It codes for CASTQGYTEAFF.

The chain uses TRBV7-9 and TRBJ1-2; D remains ambiguous. Trimming removed 5 bases at V and 8 bases at J, with 18 bases between. Germline V gives CDR1 SEHNR, CDR2 FQNEAQ (reference sequence). This CDR3 has 14 amino acids. The CDR3 sequence is CASSPPRPGRGYTF. In DNA, the CDR3 is TGTGCCAGCAGCCCGCCCCGCCCGGGTCGGGGCTACACCTTC. The full variable domain, its missing parts supplied by reference TRBV7-9 and TRBJ1-2, is DTGVSQNPRHKITKRGQNVTFRCDPISEHNRLYWYRQTLGQGPEFLTYFQNEAQLEKSRLLSDRFSAERPKGSFSTLEIQRTEQGDSAMYLCASSPPRPGRGYTFGSGTRLTVV.

This chain joins TRBV5-1 and TRBJ1-6; D unresolved. From germline, CDR1 is SGHRS and CDR2 YFSETQ. V lost 0 bases to trimming and J lost 3 bases, with 10 bases between them. The CDR3 consists of 16 residues. The CDR3 coding sequence is TGCGCCAGCAGCTTGGGGGGAGGCTTCTATAATTCACCCCTCCACTTT. This gives the protein CASSLGGGFYNSPLHF.

This chain joins TRBV27 and TRBJ2-5; possibly TRBD1 for D (6 bases). V lost 7 bases and J 2 bases, leaving 23 bases between the germline ends. Germline V gene lookup returns CDR1 MNHEY and CDR2 SMNVEV (reference sequence). The CDR3 has 17 residues. CDR3 region: CASKLLGQTIPQETQYF. The CDR3 coding sequence is TGTGCCAGCAAATTACTAGGACAGACTATCCCTCAAGAGACCCAGTACTTC.

J is TRBJ2-7 and V is TRBV5-1; D is possibly TRBD1 (6 bases). The CDR3 length is 14 residues. Germline values: CDR1 SGHRS, CDR2 YFSETQ. V was trimmed by 0 bases and J by 4 bases, leaving 11 bases between them. CDR3 region: CASSLEGVGYEQYF. CDR3 nucleotides: TGCGCCAGCAGCTTGGAGGGGGTAGGGTACGAGCAGTACTTC.

This clone was observed a few times. The rearrangement joins TRBV6-1 to TRBJ1-2; a weak D match, TRBD1 (5 bases). The CDR3 loop spans 14 amino acids. Trimming left V 2 bases short and J 6 bases short, with 13 bases between. Germline V CDR1 and CDR2: MNHNS, SASEGT. CDR3 nucleotides: TGTGCCAGCAGTGAACAGGGAATTCGAGATGGCTACACCTTC. It translates to CASSEQGIRDGYTF.

The rearrangement uses TRBV27 and TRBJ2-3; 8 nucleotides match TRBD2. This CDR3 is built from 15 residues. Trimming took 2 bases from V and 6 from J; bases not matched to a gene: 7. Germline V CDR1 and CDR2: MNHEY, SMNVEV (reference sequence). This CDR3 is CASSLRPSGGDTQYF. Written as DNA, the CDR3 is TGTGCCAGCAGTTTAAGACCGAGCGGGGGTGATACGCAGTATTTT.

This clone is a singleton in its sample. V gene TRBV29-1 combines with J gene TRBJ2-1; TRBD2 matches at 7 bases. J was trimmed by 10 bases and V by 5 bases; bases with no gene match: 8. CDR1 and CDR2 (germline): SQVTM, ANQGSEA. The CDR3 is 12 amino acids. CDR3 sequence: CSVSRLAGEQFF. The CDR3 DNA reads TGCAGCGTTTCCCGACTAGCCGGGGAGCAGTTCTTC.

This chain uses TRBV5-3 with TRBJ1-3, with D possibly matching TRBD1 (5 bases). TRBV5-3 is an ORF; its function is uncertain. V dropped 1 base and J dropped 0 bases, with 11 bases sitting between them. The CDR3 covers 16 residues. The DNA of the CDR3 is TGTGCCAGAAGCTTGCTGAGGGACTACTCTGGAAACACCATATATTTT. It is translated as CARSLLRDYSGNTIYF.

The rearrangement joins TRBV19 to TRBJ2-3, with D maybe TRBD2 (5 bases). V was cut by 3 bases and J by 4 bases, with 14 bases left in between. The CDR3 runs 15 residues. Germline-derived CDR1 and CDR2 are LNHDA and SQIVND (reference sequence). The CDR3 DNA is TGTGCCAGTAGTATGATAGGAGGAGGCCCAGATACGCAGTATTTT. Its translation: CASSMIGGGPDTQYF. The full variable domain, in which reference TRBV19 and TRBJ2-3 provide the parts outside the CDR3, is DGGITQSPKYLFRKEGQNVTLSCEQNLNHDAMYWYRQDPGQGLRLIYYSQIVNDFQKGDIAEGYSVSREKKESFPLTVTSAQKNPTAFYLCASSMIGGGPDTQYFGPGTRLTVL.

In this sample, this clone turned up once. The J gene is TRBJ2-5, the V gene TRBV10-2, with TRBD2 identical over 8 bases. Unmatched junction bases numbered 7, after V lost 2 bases and J lost 2 bases. The CDR3 is made up of 16 amino acids. Germline V gene sequence: CDR1 WSHSY, CDR2 SAAADI. In nucleotides, the CDR3 is TGCGCCAGCAGTGAGGAGCGGGGGAACCGACAAGAGACCCAGTACTTC. It translates to CASSEERGNRQETQYF.

CDR3 residues: CASSLDGLMDQPQHF. As DNA, the CDR3 is TGTGCCAGCAGCTTAGACGGACTAATGGATCAGCCCCAGCATTTT. This chain joins TRBV7-9 and TRBJ1-5; the D is unclear. The V and J ends lost 1 base and 5 bases respectively, with 12 bases between them. The CDR3 spans 15 residues. CDR1 is SEHNR and CDR2 is FQNEAQ in the germline V gene (reference sequence). Based on the CDR3 plus reference TRBV7-9 and TRBJ1-5, the full variable domain is DTGVSQNPRHKITKRGQNVTFRCDPISEHNRLYWYRQTLGQGPEFLTYFQNEAQLEKSRLLSDRFSAERPKGSFSTLEIQRTEQGDSAMYLCASSLDGLMDQPQHFGDGTRLSIL.